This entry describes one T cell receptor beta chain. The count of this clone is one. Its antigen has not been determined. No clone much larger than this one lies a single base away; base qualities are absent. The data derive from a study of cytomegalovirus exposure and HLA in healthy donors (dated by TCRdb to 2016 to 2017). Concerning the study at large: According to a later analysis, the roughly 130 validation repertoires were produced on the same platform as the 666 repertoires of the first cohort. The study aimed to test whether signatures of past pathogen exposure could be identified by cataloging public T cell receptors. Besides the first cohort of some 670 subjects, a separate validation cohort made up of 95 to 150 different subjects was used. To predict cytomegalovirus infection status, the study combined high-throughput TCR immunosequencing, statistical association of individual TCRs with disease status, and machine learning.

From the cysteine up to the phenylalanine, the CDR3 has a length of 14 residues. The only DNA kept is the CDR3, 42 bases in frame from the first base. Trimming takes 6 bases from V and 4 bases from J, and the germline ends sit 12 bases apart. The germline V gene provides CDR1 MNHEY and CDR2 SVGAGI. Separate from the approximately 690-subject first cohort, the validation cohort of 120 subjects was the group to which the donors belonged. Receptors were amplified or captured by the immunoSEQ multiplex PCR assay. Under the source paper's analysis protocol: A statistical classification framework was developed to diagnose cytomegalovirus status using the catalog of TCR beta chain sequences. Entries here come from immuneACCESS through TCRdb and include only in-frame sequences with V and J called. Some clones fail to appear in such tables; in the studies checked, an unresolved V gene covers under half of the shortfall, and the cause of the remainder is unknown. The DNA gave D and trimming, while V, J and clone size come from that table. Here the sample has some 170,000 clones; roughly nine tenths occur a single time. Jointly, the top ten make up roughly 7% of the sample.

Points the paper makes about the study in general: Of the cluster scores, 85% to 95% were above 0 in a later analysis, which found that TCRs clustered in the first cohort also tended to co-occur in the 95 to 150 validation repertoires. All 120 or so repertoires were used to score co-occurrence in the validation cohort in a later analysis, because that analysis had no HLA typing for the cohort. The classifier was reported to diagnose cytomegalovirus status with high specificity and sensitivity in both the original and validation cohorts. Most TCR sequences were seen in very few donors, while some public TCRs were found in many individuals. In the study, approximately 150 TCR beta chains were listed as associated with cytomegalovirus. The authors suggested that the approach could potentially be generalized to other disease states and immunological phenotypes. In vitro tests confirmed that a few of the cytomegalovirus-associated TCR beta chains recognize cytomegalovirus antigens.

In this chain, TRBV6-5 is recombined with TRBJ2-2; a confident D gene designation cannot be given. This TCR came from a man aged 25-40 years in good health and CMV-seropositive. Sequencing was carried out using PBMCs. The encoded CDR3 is CASRPILGTGELFF. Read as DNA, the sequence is TGTGCCAGCAGACCAATCCTTGGCACCGGGGAGCTGTTTTTT.